This T cell receptor (beta chain) emerged from a study of blood T cell repertoires in COVID-19. Note on this clone: The sample has other DNA sequences that encode this CDR3 too.

Sequencing used immunoSEQ multiplex PCR; TCRdb keeps in-frame clones, though not all of them. The table lists 65,000 to 90,000 clones, about 90% of them singletons. This CDR3 is 14 amino acids long. Germline loops: CDR1 MNHEY, CDR2 SMNVEV (reference sequence). J gave up 2 bases and V 5 bases, and 5 bases lay outside the gene matches. The chain uses TRBV27 and TRBJ1-2, with 7 bases that match TRBD1. The receptor's source is a woman aged 45-59 years with active or convalescent COVID-19. Sequenced input: peripheral blood. This CDR3 reads CASSPRQGNYGYTF. The CDR3 DNA follows: TGTGCCAGCAGTCCGCGACAGGGAAACTATGGCTACACCTTC.